This T cell receptor (beta chain) was sequenced in a study of cytomegalovirus exposure and HLA in healthy donors. Across the study: Unique TCR beta sequences numbering about 100 million came from around 180 million T cells in an earlier analysis. Notes on the study in general: Rates of TCR association differed by HLA locus in a later analysis, with DRB1 highest and HLA-C lowest. In a later analysis, CMV-associated beta chains were mostly HLA-associated, it appeared. It is likely that the observed cluster of highly shared sequence variants was a sequencing artifact.

Remarks on this clone: The antigen is unknown.

Use of 60 Vbeta and 13 Jbeta primers characterized the PCR. TCRdb's table, derived via immunoSEQ multiplex PCR, lists solely in-frame clones and lacks some. This sample has fewer than 200,000 clones, with around 80% found just once. This CDR3 has 13 residues. Germline V gene sequence: CDR1 MRHNA, CDR2 SNTAGT. Unmatched junction bases numbered 7, after V lost 8 bases and J lost 8 bases. Sequencing was performed on PBMCs. The rearrangement uses TRBV6-4 and TRBJ2-1, with 9 nucleotides matching TRBD2. The clonotype comes from a woman in her forties or fifties in good health and CMV-seropositive. CDR3 sequence: CASRASGNDEQFF. CDR3 in DNA: TGTGCCAGCCGGGCTAGCGGGAACGATGAGCAGTTCTTC.